This entry is about one T cell receptor beta chain. Its antigen is currently unknown. Looked up from germline, CDR1 is SGHDN and CDR2 is FVKESK. CDR3 size: 14 residues. After removal of 3 bases from V and 4 bases from J, the junction contained 3 bases not matched to a gene. With a J-beta primer mix and a sample-barcoded 5' primer, a second PCR ran about 7 to 11 cycles. TCRdb reanalysed the 5' RACE reads using MiXCR and keeps one entry per CDR3 protein. The table shows 500,000 to 650,000 distinct CDR3 sequences, with over 25% occurring only once. The data belong to a study of blood T cells in healthy people across ages. Whole-study context: Through template switching, about one barcoded beta molecule was captured per two T cells, as measured in model experiments.

The study's findings and limits: TCR beta diversity per million T cells fell roughly linearly with age.

These data are also associated with another study on T cells of mothers and their children. This second study says: All donors were healthy and Caucasian; they were a few mothers and their six children. Every microgram of extracted RNA entered cDNA synthesis, approximately 1.5 ug per 15 ul.

This receptor was identified in a boy aged 2-15 years in good health. Sequencing used blood. The J gene is TRBJ2-1, the V gene TRBV14; 7 bases line up with TRBD2. The CDR3 DNA reads TGTGCCAGCAGCCAGACTAGCAGATACAATGAGCAGTTCTTC. Residues: CASSQTSRYNEQFF.